These 4 T cell receptor beta chains were all obtained from the same sample, sequenced in a study of vaccination effects on CD4 cells after COVID-19. Their recognized antigens are unknown. Using viral peptide pools, the ViraFEST assay grew out antigen-specific CD4+ T cells prior to sequencing. Investigators separated out CD4+ T cells once approximately 10 days of culture had passed. The cohort was immunized with two doses of either the BNT162b2 or mRNA-1273 vaccine. Some clones are missing from TCRdb's copy, which holds only in-frame ones; the method was immunoSEQ multiplex PCR. Among 25,000 to 35,000 clones listed, 74% were seen once. The material was CD4+ T cells from PBMCs cultured with HCoV-OC43 spike peptides, obtained after COVID-19 vaccination. Subset in this sample: HCoV-OC43 spike overlapping peptide pool stimulation. Every receptor here comes from a human donor who received a COVID-19 vaccine.

CDR3: CASSPPSQGAETQYF. The CDR3 nucleotides are TGTGCCAGCTCACCACCGAGTCAGGGGGCCGAGACCCAGTACTTC. This chain links TRBV18 with TRBJ2-5, with 8 bases lining up with TRBD1. CDR3 size: 15 residues. J was trimmed by 5 bases and V by 0 bases; bases with no gene match: 5. CDR1 KGHSH and CDR2 LQKENI come from the germline V gene.

J is TRBJ1-1 and V is TRBV5-4; D is ambiguous. CDR1 SGHNT and CDR2 YYREEE come from the germline V gene (reference sequence). The V end lost 4 bases, the J end lost 0 bases, and 22 bases lay between the germline ends. The CDR3 is made up of 18 amino acids. Written as DNA, the CDR3 is TGTGCCAGCAGCCTACCGAGAGGTGGTCGGGGAATGAACACTGAAGCTTTCTTT. This encodes CASSLPRGGRGMNTEAFF.

The rearrangement joins TRBV5-1 to TRBJ1-1, with D uncertain. The V and J ends lost 3 bases and 2 bases respectively, with 11 bases between them. Per germline, CDR1 SGHRS and CDR2 YFSETQ. The CDR3 is 14 amino acids. The CDR3 nucleotides read TGCGCCAGCAGCTCCCAACTGGATAACACTGAAGCTTTCTTT. This translates into CASSSQLDNTEAFF.

The chain carries TRBV12-3 or TRBV12-4 and TRBJ2-7, with D hard to call. The V end was cut by 6 bases, the J end by 2 bases, with 11 bases between. The CDR3 sequence is 13 residues long. The CDR3 here is CASSRGQTYEQYF. DNA for the CDR3: TGTGCCAGCAGCCGTGGCCAGACCTACGAGCAGTACTTC.